These T cell receptor beta chains were read from a single sample in a study of a mutant IDH1 vaccine in newly diagnosed glioma. No antigens are known for them. Repertoires were generated with immunoSEQ multiplex PCR, while TCRdb's copy carries only in-frame clones and drops some. This sample carries approximately 50,000 clones, around four fifths of them seen once, and the ten largest clones take 3.2%. The sequences come from PBMCs, collected from a glioma patient whose treatment included an IDH1 peptide vaccine. The receptors stem from a woman aged 50 to 65 with glioma. The CDR3 runs from the conserved cysteine through the conserved F or W. D genes are given only for firm matches. The listing skips clone size in some rows; elsewhere it reads once, few, many or a size class.

D gene: .
J gene: TRBJ2-1
V gene: TRBV18
clone size: once
CDR3 DNA: TGTGCCAGCTCCTCGGGGGCGGGGACGGGCAATGAGCAGTTCTTC
CDR3 protein: CASSSGAGTGNEQFF

D gene: TRBD2
J gene: TRBJ2-5
V gene: TRBV5-8
clone size: .
CDR3 DNA: TGTGCTGACACCCTGGGGGCCAGCGGGGGGCTCCAAGAGACCCAGTACTTC
CDR3 protein: CADTLGASGGLQETQYF

D gene: TRBD1
J gene: TRBJ1-6
V gene: TRBV6-5
clone size: .
CDR3 DNA: TGTGCCAGCAGCCCCGGACAGGGCTCTTCACCCCTCCACTTT
CDR3 protein: CASSPGQGSSPLHF

D gene: TRBD1
J gene: TRBJ1-2
V gene: TRBV7-8
clone size: .
CDR3 DNA: TGTGCCAGCAGCACCCGGGACAGGGTCCTATATGGCTACACCTTC
CDR3 protein: CASSTRDRVLYGYTF

D gene: .
J gene: TRBJ2-2
V gene: TRBV6-5
clone size: few
CDR3 DNA: TGTGCCAGCAGGCGGGACAAGAACACCGGGGAGCTGTTTTTT
CDR3 protein: CASRRDKNTGELFF

D gene: .
J gene: TRBJ2-5
V gene: TRBV5-4
clone size: .
CDR3 DNA: TGTGCCAGCAGCTATCACCAACAAGAGACCCAGTACTTC
CDR3 protein: CASSYHQQETQYF

D gene: TRBD1
J gene: TRBJ2-7
V gene: TRBV5-7
clone size: .
CDR3 DNA: TGTGCCAGCAGCTCGTCCCGGGACAGGGTTCGACGCTACGAGCAGTACTTC
CDR3 protein: CASSSSRDRVRRYEQYF

D gene: TRBD2
J gene: TRBJ2-7
V gene: TRBV4-3
clone size: .
CDR3 DNA: TGCGCCAGCAGCCAAGATCGGGGGGTGGGCTACGAGCAGTACTTC
CDR3 protein: CASSQDRGVGYEQYF

D gene: TRBD1
J gene: TRBJ1-1
V gene: TRBV7-9
clone size: .
CDR3 DNA: TGTGCCAGCAGGCCCGACAGGGGCTGGAACACTGAAGCTTTCTTT
CDR3 protein: CASRPDRGWNTEAFF

D gene: .
J gene: TRBJ2-2
V gene: TRBV7-2
clone size: .
CDR3 DNA: TGTGCCAGCAGCTTAGCCTACAGGAACACCGGGGAGCTGTTTTTT
CDR3 protein: CASSLAYRNTGELFF

D gene: .
J gene: TRBJ2-7
V gene: TRBV30
clone size: medium-sized
CDR3 DNA: TGTGCCTGGAGTGATGGGGGTTTCTCCTACGAGCAGTACTTC
CDR3 protein: CAWSDGGFSYEQYF

D gene: TRBD2
J gene: TRBJ2-2
V gene: TRBV7-7
clone size: .
CDR3 DNA: TGTGCTAGCAGCCAAGGGGAGGGCACCGGGGAGCTGTTTTTT
CDR3 protein: CASSQGEGTGELFF

D gene: TRBD1
J gene: TRBJ1-3
V gene: TRBV7-6
clone size: .
CDR3 DNA: TGTGCCAGCAGCCCCGGACAGGGCGCATCCTCTGGAAACACCATATATTTT
CDR3 protein: CASSPGQGASSGNTIYF

D gene: .
J gene: TRBJ1-2
V gene: TRBV7-9
clone size: .
CDR3 DNA: TGTGCCAGCAGCGGAGAAAGGGCCTATGGCTACACCTTC
CDR3 protein: CASSGERAYGYTF

D gene: .
J gene: TRBJ2-1
V gene: TRBV9
clone size: once
CDR3 DNA: TGTGCCAGCAGTTCTGGAGGGGTCTCCTACAATGAGCAGTTCTTC
CDR3 protein: CASSSGGVSYNEQFF

D gene: .
J gene: TRBJ2-5
V gene: TRBV6-5
clone size: .
CDR3 DNA: TGTGCCAGCAGCCTAAGGGGGGAGAGGGAGACCCAGTACTTC
CDR3 protein: CASSLRGERETQYF

D gene: .
J gene: TRBJ1-3
V gene: TRBV7-9
clone size: .
CDR3 DNA: TGTGCCAGCAGCCTGTACCCAGGGGAGGCGCCTGGAAACACCATATATTTT
CDR3 protein: CASSLYPGEAPGNTIYF

D gene: .
J gene: TRBJ1-2
V gene: TRBV29-1
clone size: .
CDR3 DNA: TGCAGCGTTGGGGAGGGTGGGGACTATGGCTACACCTTC
CDR3 protein: CSVGEGGDYGYTF

D gene: TRBD1
J gene: TRBJ1-5
V gene: TRBV27
clone size: .
CDR3 DNA: TGTGCCAGCAGTTTGCGGTCGGGACAGAGTAGCAATCAGCCCCAGCATTTT
CDR3 protein: CASSLRSGQSSNQPQHF

D gene: .
J gene: TRBJ1-2
V gene: TRBV6-6
clone size: .
CDR3 DNA: TGTGCCGGTGGCCTTGGCGGGGACGAGACCTATGGCTACACCTTC
CDR3 protein: CAGGLGGDETYGYTF

D gene: TRBD2
J gene: TRBJ2-1
V gene: TRBV27
clone size: .
CDR3 DNA: TGTGCCAGCAGGCCGGGACTAGTGGGGAATGAGCAGTTCTTC
CDR3 protein: CASRPGLVGNEQFF

D gene: TRBD2
J gene: TRBJ2-1
V gene: TRBV5-6
clone size: .
CDR3 DNA: TGTGCCAGCAGCCCACCAGGGACTAGCGGGGTCGCAGGTGAGCAGTTCTTC
CDR3 protein: CASSPPGTSGVAGEQFF

D gene: .
J gene: TRBJ2-5
V gene: TRBV29-1
clone size: .
CDR3 DNA: TGCAGCGTTGTTTCCCAGTCGGAGACCCAGTACTTC
CDR3 protein: CSVVSQSETQYF

D gene: TRBD1
J gene: TRBJ1-6
V gene: TRBV7-2
clone size: .
CDR3 DNA: TGTGCCAGCAGCTTAGTAGGGACAGCGAATTCACCCCTCCACTTT
CDR3 protein: CASSLVGTANSPLHF

D gene: .
J gene: TRBJ1-1
V gene: TRBV6-5
clone size: .
CDR3 DNA: TGTGCCAGCAGAATGGAGGGGGGGATGAACACTGAAGCTTTCTTT
CDR3 protein: CASRMEGGMNTEAFF

D gene: .
J gene: TRBJ2-5
V gene: TRBV25-1
clone size: .
CDR3 DNA: TGTGCCAGCGGGGATCAGGGTTTTGGTGCGGAGACCCAGTACTTC
CDR3 protein: CASGDQGFGAETQYF

D gene: TRBD1
J gene: TRBJ1-4
V gene: TRBV5-4
clone size: .
CDR3 DNA: TGTGCCAGCAGCTTAAGACAGGGTGCAACTAATGAAAAACTGTTTTTT
CDR3 protein: CASSLRQGATNEKLFF

D gene: .
J gene: TRBJ1-3
V gene: TRBV10-1
clone size: .
CDR3 DNA: TGCGCCAGCAGTGAATCGGGGGCTGGAAACACCATATATTTT
CDR3 protein: CASSESGAGNTIYF

D gene: .
J gene: TRBJ1-1
V gene: TRBV7-9
clone size: .
CDR3 DNA: TGTGCCAGCAGCTTAGAGGGACGGGTCACTGAAGCTTTCTTT
CDR3 protein: CASSLEGRVTEAFF

D gene: .
J gene: TRBJ2-2
V gene: TRBV7-9
clone size: .
CDR3 DNA: TGTGCCAGCAGCTCCTCCGGGACCCGGACCGGGGAGCTGTTTTTT
CDR3 protein: CASSSSGTRTGELFF

D gene: .
J gene: TRBJ1-1
V gene: TRBV27
clone size: .
CDR3 DNA: TGTGCCAGCAGAACCCTTAACTTGAACACTGAAGCTTTCTTT
CDR3 protein: CASRTLNLNTEAFF

D gene: TRBD1
J gene: TRBJ1-2
V gene: TRBV5-1
clone size: .
CDR3 DNA: TGCGCCAGCAGCTTGGATTCGGCAGGGGGCTATGGCTACACCTTC
CDR3 protein: CASSLDSAGGYGYTF

D gene: TRBD2
J gene: TRBJ2-7
V gene: TRBV4-2
clone size: .
CDR3 DNA: TGTGCCAGCCGGACTAGCGGGGACTACGAGCAGTACTTC
CDR3 protein: CASRTSGDYEQYF

D gene: .
J gene: TRBJ2-7
V gene: TRBV5-1
clone size: .
CDR3 DNA: TGCGCCAGCAGCCCCCAGGGTACGTCCTACGAGCAGTACTTC
CDR3 protein: CASSPQGTSYEQYF

D gene: .
J gene: TRBJ1-4
V gene: TRBV2
clone size: .
CDR3 DNA: TGTGCCAGCAGGTTCCGGGGTGCAGCTAATGAAAAACTGTTTTTT
CDR3 protein: CASRFRGAANEKLFF

D gene: .
J gene: TRBJ1-2
V gene: TRBV19
clone size: few
CDR3 DNA: TGTGCCAGTACCCCCCAAGGCCAGCGCTATGGCTACACCTTC
CDR3 protein: CASTPQGQRYGYTF

D gene: .
J gene: TRBJ1-1
V gene: TRBV7-3
clone size: .
CDR3 DNA: TGTGCCAGCAGCTTAACGTATGGGCCCGAGGGCACTGAAGCTTTCTTT
CDR3 protein: CASSLTYGPEGTEAFF

D gene: TRBD2
J gene: TRBJ2-7
V gene: TRBV5-1
clone size: .
CDR3 DNA: TGCGCCAGCAGCCCGGCGGGAGACTCCCCCGAGCAGTACTTC
CDR3 protein: CASSPAGDSPEQYF

D gene: .
J gene: TRBJ2-7
V gene: TRBV2
clone size: .
CDR3 DNA: TGTGCCAGCAGTGGGGCAAGCGGTGGCCCTTCGGGAAAGCAGTACTTC
CDR3 protein: CASSGASGGPSGKQYF

D gene: .
J gene: TRBJ1-2
V gene: TRBV10-3
clone size: .
CDR3 DNA: TGTGCCATCAGTGAGGACAGCTATGGCTACACCTTC
CDR3 protein: CAISEDSYGYTF

D gene: .
J gene: TRBJ2-7
V gene: TRBV18
clone size: .
CDR3 DNA: TGTGCCAGCTCACGAAAACAGGGTAACGAGCAGTACTTC
CDR3 protein: CASSRKQGNEQYF

D gene: .
J gene: TRBJ1-3
V gene: TRBV5-4
clone size: .
CDR3 DNA: TGTGCCAGCAGCTGGCGGGACTCTGGAAACACCATATATTTT
CDR3 protein: CASSWRDSGNTIYF

D gene: .
J gene: TRBJ2-1
V gene: TRBV4-2
clone size: .
CDR3 DNA: TGTGCCAGCAGCCAAGATCTGAGGGGGGGCCAGTGGAATGAGCAGTTCTTC
CDR3 protein: CASSQDLRGGQWNEQFF

D gene: .
J gene: TRBJ1-1
V gene: TRBV10-2
clone size: .
CDR3 DNA: TGCGCCAGCAGTGACGGGTACCCAATGAACACTGAAGCTTTCTTT
CDR3 protein: CASSDGYPMNTEAFF

D gene: .
J gene: TRBJ1-2
V gene: TRBV6-1
clone size: .
CDR3 DNA: TGTGCCAGCAGTGAAGCGCTATACAGTGGGGGCTACACCTTC
CDR3 protein: CASSEALYSGGYTF